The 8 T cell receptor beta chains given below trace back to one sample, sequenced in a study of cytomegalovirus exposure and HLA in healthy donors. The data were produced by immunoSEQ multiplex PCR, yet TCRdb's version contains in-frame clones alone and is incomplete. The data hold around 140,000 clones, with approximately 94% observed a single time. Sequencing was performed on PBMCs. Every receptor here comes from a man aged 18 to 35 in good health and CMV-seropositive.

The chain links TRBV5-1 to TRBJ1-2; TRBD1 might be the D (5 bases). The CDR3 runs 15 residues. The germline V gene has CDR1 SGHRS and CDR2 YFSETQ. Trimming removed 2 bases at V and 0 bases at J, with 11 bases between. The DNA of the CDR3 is TGCGCCAGCAGCTTAGACAGCTCTACTAACTATGGCTACACCTTC. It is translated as CASSLDSSTNYGYTF.

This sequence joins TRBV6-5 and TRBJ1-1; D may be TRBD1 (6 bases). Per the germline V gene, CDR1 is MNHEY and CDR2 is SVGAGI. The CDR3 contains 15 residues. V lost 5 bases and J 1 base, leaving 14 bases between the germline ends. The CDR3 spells CASSRWTATNTEAFF. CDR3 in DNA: TGTGCCAGCAGTCGATGGACAGCTACGAACACTGAAGCTTTCTTT.

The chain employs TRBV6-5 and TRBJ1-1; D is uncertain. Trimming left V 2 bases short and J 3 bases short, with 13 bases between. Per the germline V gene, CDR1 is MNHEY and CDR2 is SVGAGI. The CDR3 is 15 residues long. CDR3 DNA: TGTGCCAGCAGTTACAATAATAGAGGGTACACTGAAGCTTTCTTT. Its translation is CASSYNNRGYTEAFF.

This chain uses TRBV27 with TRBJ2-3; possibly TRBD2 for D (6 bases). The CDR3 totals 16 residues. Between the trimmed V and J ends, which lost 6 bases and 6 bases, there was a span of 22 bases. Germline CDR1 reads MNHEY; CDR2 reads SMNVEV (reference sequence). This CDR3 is CASSPWRAEGPDTQYF. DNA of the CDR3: TGTGCCAGCAGCCCATGGAGGGCGGAGGGCCCCGATACGCAGTATTTT.

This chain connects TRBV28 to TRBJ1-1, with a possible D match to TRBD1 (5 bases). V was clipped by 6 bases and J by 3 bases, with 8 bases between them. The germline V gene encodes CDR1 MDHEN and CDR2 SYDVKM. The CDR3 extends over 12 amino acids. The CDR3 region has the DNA TGTGCCAGCAGGACACAGGACACTGAAGCTTTCTTT. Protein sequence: CASRTQDTEAFF.

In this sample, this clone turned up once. CDR3 sequence: CASSTGLATGELFF. The CDR3 coding sequence is TGCGCCAGCAGCACGGGACTAGCGACCGGGGAGCTGTTTTTT. The chain recombines TRBV5-1 with TRBJ2-2, with 10 bases lining up with TRBD2. J was trimmed by 5 bases and V by 4 bases; bases with no gene match: 2. Germline assignment: CDR1 SGHRS and CDR2 YFSETQ. CDR3 length: 14 residues.

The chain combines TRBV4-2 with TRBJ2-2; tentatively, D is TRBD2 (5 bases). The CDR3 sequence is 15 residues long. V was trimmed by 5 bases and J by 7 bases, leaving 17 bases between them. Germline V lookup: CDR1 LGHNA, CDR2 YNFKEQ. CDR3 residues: CASSGGDYGVGELFF. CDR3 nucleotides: TGTGCCAGCAGCGGTGGAGACTATGGTGTCGGGGAGCTGTTTTTT.

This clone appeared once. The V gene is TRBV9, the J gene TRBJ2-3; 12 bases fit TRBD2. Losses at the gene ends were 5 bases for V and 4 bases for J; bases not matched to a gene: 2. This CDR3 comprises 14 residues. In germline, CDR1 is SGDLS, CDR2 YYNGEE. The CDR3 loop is CASSGTSGPDTQYF. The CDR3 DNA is TGTGCCAGCAGTGGGACTAGCGGGCCAGATACGCAGTATTTT.